The 30 T cell receptor beta chains presented below share a single source sample, sequenced in a study of T-cell memory formation after mild COVID-19. TCRdb analysed the 5' RACE reads with MiXCR anew, one entry per CDR3 protein. The sample carries under 300,000 distinct CDR3 sequences, about a sixth recorded once. The sequenced sample was PBMCs or a T cell subset sorted from them (not recorded which). The receptors here all came from a man aged 18 to 29 who had mild COVID-19 (a few samples of this study predate the infection). Cell type and time point are not known.

This chain connects TRBV12-3 or TRBV12-4 to TRBJ2-1, with 7 positions matching TRBD2. Trimming cost V 11 bases and J 5 bases; bases outside gene matches: 9. The length of the CDR3 is 13 residues. The CDR3 sequence is CAGRTSGHNEQFF. The CDR3 DNA sequence: TGTGCCGGACGGACTAGTGGACACAATGAGCAGTTCTTC.

The chain joins TRBV5-1 to TRBJ2-3, with 11 bases identical to TRBD2. J gave up 0 bases and V 3 bases, and 3 bases lay outside the gene matches. Germline lookup yields CDR1 SGHRS and CDR2 YFSETQ. CDR3 size: 16 residues. The CDR3 coding sequence is TGCGCCAGCAGCTCCGGGACTAGCGGTAGCACAGATACGCAGTATTTT. It specifies CASSSGTSGSTDTQYF.

J is TRBJ1-1 and V is TRBV6-6; no clear D. The V end lost 6 bases, the J end lost 0 bases, and 8 bases lay between the germline ends. CDR1 is MNHNY and CDR2 is SVGAGI in the germline V gene (reference sequence). The CDR3 is 13 residues long. The CDR3 sequence: CASRLSMNTEAFF. DNA for the CDR3: TGTGCCAGCAGACTAAGTATGAACACTGAAGCTTTCTTT.

This clonotype was seen a few times. The chain recombines TRBV24-1 with TRBJ2-1, with D perhaps matching TRBD1 (6 bases). Germline CDR1 is KGHDR and CDR2 is SFDVKD. CDR3 length: 14 amino acids. V was cut by 6 bases and J by 1 base, with 9 bases left in between. The CDR3 sequence: CATSRGQSYNEQFF. Written as DNA, the CDR3 is TGTGCCACCAGTCGGGGACAATCCTACAATGAGCAGTTCTTC.

The chain is built from TRBV4-1 and TRBJ1-5, with D uncertain. The CDR3 covers 17 residues. V was cut by 0 bases and J by 0 bases, with 12 bases left in between. In germline, CDR1 is MGHRA, CDR2 YSYEKL. For the CDR3, the DNA is TGCGCCAGCAGCCAAGATGGACTGCACTTTAGCAATCAGCCCCAGCATTTT. Protein product: CASSQDGLHFSNQPQHF.

The rearrangement uses TRBV7-2 and TRBJ2-5; TRBD1 matches 8 bases. This CDR3 is built from 14 residues. Germline CDR1 and CDR2: SGHTA and FQGNSA. The junction had 5 bases not matched to a gene; V was cut back by 3 bases and J by 5 bases. The CDR3 DNA follows: TGTGCCAGCAGCTTCTCCAGGGGGCGGGAGACCCAGTACTTC. It specifies CASSFSRGRETQYF.

This clonotype was recorded a few times. The chain has TRBV20-1 and TRBJ1-1; weak D call: TRBD1 (5 bases). V shed 7 bases and J shed 5 bases, with 17 bases lying between them. Germline V gene sequence: CDR1 DFQATT, CDR2 SNEGSKA (reference sequence). The CDR3 is 13 residues long. The CDR3: CSGDTGVRTEAFF. The CDR3 DNA reads as TGCAGTGGCGATACAGGAGTGAGAACTGAAGCTTTCTTT.

This clonotype was counted only a few times. This sequence joins TRBV19 and TRBJ2-5, with D possibly matching TRBD1 (5 bases). V lost 4 bases and J 5 bases, leaving 11 bases between the germline ends. The CDR3 is 13 residues long. The germline CDR1 and CDR2 sequences are LNHDA and SQIVND (reference sequence). The chain's CDR3 is CASSTQVPETQYF. The CDR3 bases are TGTGCCAGTAGTACACAGGTCCCGGAGACCCAGTACTTC.

Only a few counts were recorded for this clonotype. V is TRBV7-2 and J is TRBJ1-4; perhaps TRBD1 as D (5 bases). Germline-derived CDR1 and CDR2 are SGHTA and FQGNSA. Trimming removed 5 bases from V and 8 bases from J, with 15 bases in between. The CDR3 consists of 14 residues. The CDR3 nucleotides read TGTGCCAGCAGCAAGGGACCCAGGCGAGAAAAACTGTTTTTT. Its protein product is CASSKGPRREKLFF.

This rearrangement joins TRBV12-3 or TRBV12-4 to TRBJ1-1; no firm D call. There are 16 residues in the CDR3. V shed 2 bases and J shed 5 bases, with 18 bases lying between them. CDR3 in amino acids: CASSLRRLRMGTEAFF. DNA of the CDR3: TGTGCCAGCAGTTTACGGAGGTTAAGGATGGGAACTGAAGCTTTCTTT.

In its sample, this clonotype was seen a few times. The chain employs TRBV7-9 and TRBJ2-7; TRBD1 is a possible D gene (6 bases). The V and J ends lost 5 bases and 1 base respectively, with 9 bases between them. The CDR3 consists of 13 residues. Germline V gene lookup returns CDR1 SEHNR and CDR2 FQNEAQ (reference sequence). The CDR3 reads CASSETGSYEQYV. CDR3 coding DNA: TGTGCCAGCAGCGAAACAGGGTCCTACGAGCAGTACGTC.

The DNA for the CDR3 is TGTGCCAGCAGTCGGACAGGGAAGAACACTGAAGCTTTCTTT. It yields the protein CASSRTGKNTEAFF. The chain uses TRBV6-2 or TRBV6-3 and TRBJ1-1; 8 bases map to TRBD1. Germline V CDR1 and CDR2: MNHEY, SVGEGT. The CDR3 length is 14 residues. V dropped 5 bases and J dropped 1; count of bases not matched to a gene: 3.

This clonotype turned up a few times. The chain uses TRBV5-1 and TRBJ2-2; weak D call: TRBD2 (6 bases). Looked up from germline, CDR1 is SGHRS and CDR2 is YFSETQ. The CDR3 extends over 16 amino acids. Between the trimmed V and J ends, which lost 4 bases and 5 bases, there was a span of 18 bases. Written as DNA, the CDR3 is TGCGCCAGCAGCCCGGAGGGGCGCGAGGGAACCGGGGAGCTGTTTTTT. This translates into CASSPEGREGTGELFF.

The chain carries TRBV2 and TRBJ1-2; the D is unclear. This CDR3 contains 13 residues. CDR1 is SNHLY, CDR2 FYNNEI, per germline. V lost 5 bases, J lost 8 bases, and 15 bases lay in between. Here the CDR3 reads CASSLQELLGYTF. CDR3 coding DNA: TGTGCCAGCAGTTTACAAGAGCTTCTGGGCTACACCTTC.

The rearrangement links TRBV20-1 to TRBJ1-5, with D possibly matching TRBD1 (5 bases). Trimming shortened V by 3 bases and J by 1 base, and 10 bases separated the two germline ends. The CDR3 has 14 amino acids. Germline V gives CDR1 DFQATT, CDR2 SNEGSKA (reference sequence). The CDR3 region is CSASARASNQPQHF. Here the CDR3 DNA reads TGCAGTGCTAGCGCCAGGGCAAGCAATCAGCCCCAGCATTTT.

This clonotype has more than one count but fewer than ten. The rearrangement links TRBV7-9 to TRBJ2-7; D is uncertain. The CDR3 loop spans 12 amino acids. Trimming took 5 bases from V and 7 from J, leaving 12 bases between them. CDR1 and CDR2 from the germline V gene are SEHNR and FQNEAQ (reference sequence). CDR3 sequence: CASSLPPLEQYF. The CDR3 coding sequence is TGTGCCAGCAGCCTCCCTCCTCTAGAGCAGTACTTC.

This clonotype was observed many times. This CDR3 reads CASSPTGDYEQYV. The CDR3 DNA sequence: TGTGCCAGCAGTCCGACAGGGGACTACGAGCAGTACGTC. The chain links TRBV28 to TRBJ2-7, with 8 bases lining up with TRBD1. The ends lost 5 bases at V and 3 bases at J; junction bases unmatched: 3. This CDR3 region has 13 residues. Germline lookup yields CDR1 MDHEN and CDR2 SYDVKM.

The chain joins TRBV12-3 or TRBV12-4 to TRBJ2-4; weak D call: TRBD1 (6 bases). V gave up 5 bases and J gave up 1 base, with 12 bases separating them. The CDR3 totals 15 residues. In DNA form, the CDR3 reads TGTGCCAGCAGTGAACAGGGATCGGCCAAAAACATTCAGTACTTC. It codes for CASSEQGSAKNIQYF.

The table lists this clonotype with a few counts. The V and J genes are TRBV24-1 and TRBJ1-2; D is undetermined. V lost 6 bases and J lost 8, with 18 bases in between. The CDR3 length is 14 residues. Germline loops: CDR1 KGHDR, CDR2 SFDVKD. The DNA for the CDR3 is TGTGCCACCAGTCCCCCAATTCATCTGAGAGGCTACACCTTC. This gives the protein CATSPPIHLRGYTF.

Worth noting for this clonotype: At one of its ends the junction is not consistent with the germline gene, which may arise from a read error. V and J are TRBV4-2 and TRBJ1-4; unclear D gene. The germline V gene has CDR1 LGHNA and CDR2 YNFKEQ. The CDR3 has 14 amino acids. CDR3 bases: TGTGCCAGCAGCCAAGACAGACCCTATGAAAACCTGTTTTTT. It translates to CASSQDRPYENLFF.

The V gene is TRBV19, the J gene TRBJ1-6; 8 bases are a match to TRBD1. Germline values: CDR1 LNHDA, CDR2 SQIVND (reference sequence). The CDR3 extends over 15 amino acids. The ends lost 3 bases at V and 7 bases at J; junction bases unmatched: 5. The CDR3 reads CASSIGTGGNSPLHF. As DNA, the CDR3 is TGTGCCAGTAGTATCGGGACAGGTGGGAATTCACCCCTCCACTTT. Supplemented by reference TRBV19 and TRBJ1-6, the full variable domain reads DGGITQSPKYLFRKEGQNVTLSCEQNLNHDAMYWYRQDPGQGLRLIYYSQIVNDFQKGDIAEGYSVSREKKESFPLTVTSAQKNPTAFYLCASSIGTGGNSPLHFGNGTRLTVT.

This clonotype turned up a few times. The chain carries TRBV6-2 or TRBV6-3 and TRBJ1-6, with no clear D. The V gene lost 8 bases and the J gene lost 10 bases, with 9 bases spanning the gap. The CDR3 runs to 11 residues. Germline CDR1 MNHEY, CDR2 SVGEGT. The chain's CDR3 is CASGPGSPLHF. In DNA form, the CDR3 reads TGTGCCAGCGGTCCCGGGTCACCCCTCCACTTT.

This clonotype was seen at least ten times. The chain uses TRBV3-1 and TRBJ2-3; TRBD2 agrees at 10 bases. Germline V gene sequence: CDR1 LGHDT, CDR2 YNNKEL (reference sequence). CDR3 length equals 16 residues. Losses at the gene ends were 1 base for V and 8 bases for J; bases not matched to a gene: 9. The CDR3 coding sequence is TGTGCCAGCAGCCAAGGGGTCAGCGGGGGGGCCGGTACGCAGTATTTT. This encodes CASSQGVSGGAGTQYF.

J is TRBJ2-6 and V is TRBV15; possibly TRBD2 for D (6 bases). Germline CDR1 LNHNV, CDR2 YYDKDF (reference sequence). V lost 0 bases to trimming and J lost 0 bases, with 6 bases between them. CDR3 length equals 16 residues. The CDR3 DNA reads TGTGCCACCAGCAGAGAGGGGGGCTCTGGGGCCAACGTCCTGACTTTC. It codes for CATSREGGSGANVLTF. The full variable domain, completed using reference TRBV15 and TRBJ2-6, is DAMVIQNPRYQVTQFGKPVTLSCSQTLNHNVMYWYQQKSSQAPKLLFHYYDKDFNNEADTPDNFQSRRPNTSFCFLDIRSPGLGDTAMYLCATSREGGSGANVLTFGAGSRLTVL.

Ten or more counts support this clonotype. The V call is TRBV9, the J call TRBJ2-6, with D hard to call. The CDR3 spans 18 residues. Germline lookup yields CDR1 SGDLS and CDR2 YYNGEE. Trimming removed 3 bases from V and 0 bases from J, with 16 bases in between. CDR3 loop: CASSDPKGEISGANVLTF. DNA of the CDR3: TGTGCCAGCAGCGATCCCAAGGGCGAGATCTCTGGGGCCAACGTCCTGACTTTC.

The rearrangement uses TRBV4-1 and TRBJ1-5, with D perhaps matching TRBD1 (6 bases). Trimming took 1 base from V and 7 from J, leaving 8 bases between them. The germline CDR1 and CDR2 sequences are MGHRA and YSYEKL. The CDR3 runs to 13 residues. The CDR3 DNA reads TGCGCCAGCAGCCAAGCCCAGGGGCAGCCCCAGCATTTT. It encodes CASSQAQGQPQHF.

The table lists this clonotype with a few counts. The genes are TRBV5-6 and TRBJ2-1, with 7 bases matching TRBD1. V lost 4 bases to trimming and J lost 7 bases; unmatched junction nucleotides: 8. In germline, CDR1 is SGHDT, CDR2 YYEEEE. CDR3 length: 14 residues. CDR3 DNA sequence: TGTGCCAGCAGCGTTAGACAGGGTCGGAATGAGCAGTTCTTC. Encoded protein: CASSVRQGRNEQFF.

About this clonotype: An end of the junction does not agree with germline; a read error may underlie this. This rearrangement joins TRBV27 to TRBJ2-1, with D hard to call. This CDR3 comprises 11 residues. Germline values: CDR1 MNHEY, CDR2 SMNVEV (reference sequence). Here the CDR3 reads CDSSQGNEQFF. In nucleotides, the CDR3 is TGTGACAGCAGTCAAGGGAATGAGCAGTTCTTC.

The chain employs TRBV28 and TRBJ1-1; maybe TRBD1 (5 bases). Per germline, CDR1 MDHEN and CDR2 SYDVKM. The V end was cut by 1 base, the J end by 4 bases, with 10 bases between. The CDR3 is 14 residues long. The CDR3 sequence: CASSLSPGGTEAFF. The CDR3 DNA is TGTGCCAGCAGTTTATCCCCCGGGGGCACTGAAGCTTTCTTT.

CDR3 residues: CASRGIDYGYTF. The DNA for the CDR3 is TGTGCCAGCAGGGGCATAGACTATGGCTACACCTTC. This chain links TRBV2 with TRBJ1-2; no clear D. Trimming cost V 6 bases and J 3 bases, with 8 bases left between them. This CDR3 comprises 12 residues. CDR1 and CDR2 (germline): SNHLY, FYNNEI.